The rows below give T cell receptor beta chains drawn from one sample of a study of vaccination and CD4 T cells after COVID-19. TCRdb fed the PCR reads into MiXCR, producing one record per CDR3 protein. The sample has about 31,000 distinct CDR3 sequences; roughly 50% are singletons. Sequenced here: CD4+ T cells from blood, sampled about 7 months after SARS-CoV-2 vaccination. Receptors originate from a human donor who had recovered from COVID-19. Each CDR3 is given with its conserved first and last residue. A D gene is named only where the DNA matches it firmly. Size tells how often a clone was seen (once, few, many) or the class of an expanded clone, and some rows leave it out.

d_gene | j_gene | abundance | v_gene | CDR3aa | CDR3nt
NA | TRBJ1-2 | NA | TRBV10-3 | CAISEGGGGGYTF | TGTGCCATCAGTGAGGGAGGGGGTGGTGGCTACACCTTC
TRBD1 | TRBJ1-6 | few | TRBV20-1 | CSARWTGDGYNSPLHF | TGCAGTGCTAGGTGGACAGGGGACGGCTATAATTCACCCCTCCACTTT
NA | TRBJ1-6 | NA | TRBV27 | CASSGSVHNSPLHF | TGTGCCAGCAGTGGATCAGTACATAATTCACCCCTCCACTTT
TRBD2 | TRBJ2-5 | NA | TRBV25-1 | CASSDGTSGKETQYF | TGTGCCAGCAGTGACGGGACTAGCGGGAAAGAGACCCAGTACTTC
NA | TRBJ2-1 | once | TRBV2 | CASRQGGSYNEQFF | TGTGCCAGCAGGCAGGGGGGCTCCTACAATGAGCAGTTCTTC
NA | TRBJ2-2 | NA | TRBV24-1 | CATSAFSRAGELFF | TGTGCCACCAGTGCTTTTTCCAGGGCCGGGGAGCTGTTTTTT
TRBD2 | TRBJ2-1 | NA | TRBV10-3 | CAIRLAGGYNEQFF | TGTGCCATCCGTTTAGCGGGGGGGTACAATGAGCAGTTCTTC
TRBD1 | TRBJ1-1 | NA | TRBV28 | CASSVGQQNTEAFF | TGTGCCAGCAGTGTGGGACAGCAGAACACTGAAGCTTTCTTT
NA | TRBJ1-6 | few | TRBV6-1 | CASSEWAQGVNSPLHF | TGTGCCAGCAGTGAATGGGCGCAGGGAGTGAATTCACCCCTCCACTTT
NA | TRBJ1-2 | NA | TRBV6-1 | CASSEVGGGYGYTF | TGTGCCAGCAGTGAAGTCGGGGGGGGCTATGGCTACACCTTC
TRBD1 | TRBJ1-4 | NA | TRBV27 | CASSPRQGHNEKLFF | TGTGCTAGCAGTCCGCGACAGGGACATAATGAAAAACTGTTTTTT
TRBD1 | TRBJ1-2 | few | TRBV28 | CASSSTWTGNGYTF | TGTGCCAGCAGTTCTACTTGGACAGGGAATGGCTACACCTTC
NA | TRBJ2-7 | NA | TRBV7-2 | CASRSTGTSSYEQYF | TGTGCCAGCAGGTCTACTGGGACTTCCTCCTACGAGCAGTACTTC
NA | TRBJ2-6 | NA | TRBV6-5 | CASSFGFSGANVLTF | TGTGCCAGCAGTTTTGGCTTTTCTGGGGCCAACGTCCTGACTTTC
NA | TRBJ1-2 | NA | TRBV20-1 | CSASSESYGYTF | TGCAGTGCCAGCAGTGAAAGCTATGGCTACACCTTC
NA | TRBJ1-1 | NA | TRBV27 | CASSSELSDEAFF | TGTGCCAGCAGTTCCGAACTCAGTGATGAAGCTTTCTTT
NA | TRBJ1-1 | few | TRBV20-1 | CSGRMQGNTEAFF | TGCAGTGGTCGAATGCAGGGGAACACTGAAGCTTTCTTT
TRBD1 | TRBJ1-6 | few | TRBV2 | CASSARQGQESPLHF | TGTGCCAGCAGTGCAAGACAGGGGCAGGAGTCACCCCTCCACTTT
NA | TRBJ2-1 | NA | TRBV19 | CASKASWSSYNEQFF | TGTGCCAGTAAAGCTAGCTGGAGCTCCTACAATGAGCAGTTCTTC
NA | TRBJ2-5 | few | TRBV20-1 | CSAPTGGLWETQYF | TGCAGTGCTCCTACGGGGGGCCTTTGGGAGACCCAGTACTTC
TRBD1 | TRBJ2-4 | few | TRBV28 | CASSDRASGNIQYF | TGTGCCAGCAGCGACAGGGCATCAGGGAACATTCAGTACTTC
NA | TRBJ2-5 | NA | TRBV20-1 | CSASPSTRQETQYF | TGCAGTGCCAGCCCCTCGACACGTCAAGAGACCCAGTACTTC
NA | TRBJ1-5 | NA | TRBV27 | CASSLAPGVNQPQHF | TGTGCCAGCAGTTTAGCGCCGGGGGTTAATCAGCCCCAGCATTTT
TRBD1 | TRBJ1-2 | NA | TRBV20-1 | CSASISDRGYGYTF | TGCAGTGCTAGCATCTCGGACAGGGGATATGGCTACACCTTC
TRBD2 | TRBJ2-7 | NA | TRBV2 | CASTSGSLNEQYF | TGTGCCAGCACTAGCGGGAGTCTGAACGAGCAGTACTTC
NA | TRBJ2-7 | NA | TRBV7-9 | CASSLASAYVEQYF | TGTGCCAGCAGCTTGGCTAGCGCCTACGTGGAGCAGTACTTC
TRBD1 | TRBJ2-7 | NA | TRBV6-1 | CASSVNRDSRHEQYF | TGTGCCAGCAGTGTAAACCGGGACAGCCGCCACGAGCAGTACTTC
NA | TRBJ2-3 | few | TRBV20-1 | CSASHQGQVGTDTQYF | TGCAGTGCTAGTCATCAGGGGCAGGTGGGCACAGATACGCAGTATTTT
TRBD1 | TRBJ2-7 | NA | TRBV28 | CASSQAGQGSYEQYF | TGTGCCAGCAGTCAAGCGGGACAGGGGAGCTACGAGCAGTACTTC
TRBD2 | TRBJ2-7 | NA | TRBV4-3 | CASSQDLSSGADEQYF | TGCGCCAGCAGCCAAGATCTCTCCAGCGGGGCGGACGAGCAGTACTTC
NA | TRBJ2-1 | NA | TRBV20-1 | CSARGPNIQGQFF | TGCAGTGCTAGAGGACCGAACATTCAGGGGCAGTTCTTC